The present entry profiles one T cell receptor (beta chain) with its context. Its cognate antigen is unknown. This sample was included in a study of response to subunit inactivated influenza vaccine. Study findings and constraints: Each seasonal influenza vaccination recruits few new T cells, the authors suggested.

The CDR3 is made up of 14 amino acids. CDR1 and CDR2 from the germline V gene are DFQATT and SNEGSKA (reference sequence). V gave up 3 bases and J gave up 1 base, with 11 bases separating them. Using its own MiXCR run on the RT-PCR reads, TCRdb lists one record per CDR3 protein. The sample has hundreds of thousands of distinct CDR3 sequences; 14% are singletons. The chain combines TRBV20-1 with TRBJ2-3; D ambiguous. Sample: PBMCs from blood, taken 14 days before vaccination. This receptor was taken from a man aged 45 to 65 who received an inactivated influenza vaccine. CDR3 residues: CSASPAIRTDTQYF. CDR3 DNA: TGCAGTGCTAGCCCAGCGATCCGCACAGATACGCAGTATTTT.